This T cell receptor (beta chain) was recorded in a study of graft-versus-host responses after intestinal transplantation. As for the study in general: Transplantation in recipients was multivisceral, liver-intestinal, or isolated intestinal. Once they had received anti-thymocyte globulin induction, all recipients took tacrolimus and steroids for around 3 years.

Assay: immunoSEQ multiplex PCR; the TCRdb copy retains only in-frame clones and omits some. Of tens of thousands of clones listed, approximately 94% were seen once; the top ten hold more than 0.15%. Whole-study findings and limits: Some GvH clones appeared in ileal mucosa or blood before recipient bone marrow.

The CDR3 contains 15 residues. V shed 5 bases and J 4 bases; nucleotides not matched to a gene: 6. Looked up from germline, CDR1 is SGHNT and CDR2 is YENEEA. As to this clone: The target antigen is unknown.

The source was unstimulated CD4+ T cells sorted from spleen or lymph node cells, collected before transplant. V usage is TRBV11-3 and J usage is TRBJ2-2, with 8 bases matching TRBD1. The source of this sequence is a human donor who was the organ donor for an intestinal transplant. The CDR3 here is CASSPGQVITGELFF. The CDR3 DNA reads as TGTGCCAGCAGCCCGGGACAGGTGATCACCGGGGAGCTGTTTTTT. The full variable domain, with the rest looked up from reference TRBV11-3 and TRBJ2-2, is EAGVVQSPRYKIIEKKQPVAFWCNPISGHNTLYWYLQNLGQGPELLIRYENEEAVDDSQLPKDRFSAERLKGVDSTLKIQPAELGDSAVYLCASSPGQVITGELFFGEGSRLTVL.